The source of this TCR beta chain is a study of control samples from healthy donors and cancer patients. Germline V gene data show CDR1 as SGHAT and CDR2 as FQNNGV. Trimming removed 1 base from V and 5 bases from J, with 9 bases in between. The CDR3 totals 15 residues. TCRdb keeps only in-frame clones here, not all; method: immunoSEQ multiplex PCR. Seen here are 100,000 to 150,000 clones, 90% observed once, and the top ten hold 2% to 2.5%. Input material: blood. The TCR was taken from a man between 18 and 35 years old in good health. The chain links TRBV11-2 to TRBJ1-6; D is undetermined. For the CDR3, the DNA is TGTGCCAGCAGCTTAGTGGTCAGACATAATTCACCCCTCCACTTT. Amino acids: CASSLVVRHNSPLHF. The full variable domain, with the rest looked up from reference TRBV11-2 and TRBJ1-6, is EAGVAQSPRYKIIEKRQSVAFWCNPISGHATLYWYQQILGQGPKLLIQFQNNGVVDDSQLPKDRFSAERLKGVDSTLKIQPAKLEDSAVYLCASSLVVRHNSPLHFGNGTRLTVT.